This entry features one T cell receptor (beta chain) sequence. This sample is part of a study of blood T cell repertoires in COVID-19. In germline, CDR1 is SEHNR, CDR2 FQNEAQ (reference sequence). With 5 bases removed from V and 8 bases from J, the gap between germline ends came to 7 bases. The CDR3 consists of 11 residues. Generated by immunoSEQ multiplex PCR, the TCRdb table keeps only in-frame clones and is missing some. The table includes about 250,000 clones, about 80% detected once. Material for sequencing was peripheral blood. This clonotype originated in a man older than 75 with acute or convalescent COVID-19. The chain combines TRBV7-9 with TRBJ2-1; no definite D call. The CDR3 protein is CASSPEYEQFF. CDR3 DNA: TGTGCCAGCAGCCCGGAGTATGAGCAGTTCTTC. Based on the CDR3 plus reference TRBV7-9 and TRBJ2-1, the full variable domain is DTGVSQNPRHKITKRGQNVTFRCDPISEHNRLYWYRQTLGQGPEFLTYFQNEAQLEKSRLLSDRFSAERPKGSFSTLEIQRTEQGDSAMYLCASSPEYEQFFGPGTRLTVL.